This T cell receptor (beta chain) comes out of a study of T cells in localized non-small cell lung cancer. Overall study results and limits: Higher blood T cell density tracked longer overall survival. Exceeding tumor, uninvolved adjacent lung had the highest T cell clonality. The study detected a median roughly 57 of the top 100 tumor clones in adjacent lung. Because sequencing included only one region (of the tumor), heterogeneity remains possible.

To note about this clone: What it recognizes is unknown.

Per germline, CDR1 SGHTA and CDR2 FQGNSA. V was pared by 3 bases and J by 5 bases, with 5 bases of the junction left unmatched. CDR3 length: 14 amino acids. Assay used: immunoSEQ multiplex PCR; TCRdb lists only in-frame clones, some missing. This table holds some 51,000 clones, about nine tenths found once. The material sequenced was peripheral blood, taken before any cancer treatment. This sequence originates from a woman aged 40 to 75 with stage I lung adenocarcinoma. The V call is TRBV7-2, the J call TRBJ1-1; 8 nucleotides agree with TRBD1. The CDR3 DNA is TGTGCCAGCAGCTTTAGACAGGGGCGGACTGAAGCTTTCTTT. Translation: CASSFRQGRTEAFF.